These 23 T cell receptor beta chains were all obtained from the same sample, sequenced in a study of cytomegalovirus exposure and HLA in healthy donors (dated by TCRdb to about 2017). Libraries were prepared through the immunoSEQ multiplex PCR assay. For the multiplex PCR, a mixture combining 60 forward primers for TCR Vbeta segments and 13 reverse primers for TCR Jbeta segments was used. TCRdb retrieved this table from immuneACCESS and kept in-frame rearrangements only. Not all clones are present; in checked studies, unresolved V genes account for under half, and no reason is known for the remainder. The sample has around 130,000 clones on record, 80% of them singletons. The ten largest clones represent 1% of the sample. Sequenced sample: PBMCs. All receptors come from a man aged 35-49 years in good health and CMV-seronegative.

V and J are TRBV6-1 and TRBJ1-6; D may be TRBD1 (5 bases). This CDR3 comprises 18 residues. The germline V and J ends were trimmed by 1 base and 7 bases, with 20 bases remaining between them. CDR1 MNHNS and CDR2 SASEGT come from the germline V gene. CDR3 sequence: CASSEDEQGEDRNSPLHF. CDR3 sequence (DNA): TGTGCCAGCAGTGAAGACGAGCAGGGCGAGGACCGAAATTCACCCCTCCACTTT.

J is TRBJ2-6 and V is TRBV2; D is perhaps TRBD1 (5 bases). Trimming took 2 bases from V and 2 from J, leaving 10 bases between them. Germline CDR1 reads SNHLY; CDR2 reads FYNNEI. The CDR3 consists of 16 residues. The CDR3 here is CASSENRRAGANVLTF. CDR3 sequence (DNA): TGTGCCAGCAGTGAAAACCGCAGGGCTGGGGCCAACGTCCTGACTTTC.

The genes are TRBV18 and TRBJ1-5; the match to TRBD1 covers 9 bases. V was pared by 4 bases and J by 9 bases, with 7 bases of the junction left unmatched. Germline loops: CDR1 KGHSH, CDR2 LQKENI. There are 14 residues in the CDR3. This CDR3 is CASSQDRGFLPQHF. CDR3 nucleotides: TGTGCCAGCTCACAAGACAGGGGGTTCCTGCCCCAGCATTTT.

This clone was counted a few times. The V and J genes are TRBV27 and TRBJ2-1, with 7 bases that match TRBD1. The CDR3 has 13 residues. CDR1 MNHEY and CDR2 SMNVEV come from the germline V gene (reference sequence). V was pared by 4 bases and J by 12 bases, with 9 bases of the junction left unmatched. CDR3: CASSSPQGYGQFF. CDR3 sequence (DNA): TGTGCCAGCAGTTCCCCACAGGGGTACGGGCAGTTCTTC.

Only one count was recorded for this clone. The V call is TRBV6-5, the J call TRBJ2-7; D may be TRBD1 (6 bases). V was shortened by 6 bases and J by 5 bases, with 20 bases between the two germline ends. From germline, CDR1 is MNHEY and CDR2 SVGAGI. The CDR3 spans 15 residues. CDR3 residues: CASRGRARGGNEQYF. DNA for the CDR3: TGTGCCAGCAGAGGGCGGGCCCGAGGGGGAAACGAGCAGTACTTC.

The CDR3 loop is CSVEQGLEAFF. The CDR3 DNA follows: TGCAGCGTCGAACAGGGTCTTGAAGCTTTCTTT. The V gene is TRBV29-1, the J gene TRBJ1-1; a weak D match, TRBD1 (6 bases). Germline V gene lookup returns CDR1 SQVTM and CDR2 ANQGSEA. V was clipped by 6 bases and J by 7 bases, with 12 bases between them. This CDR3 is built from 11 residues.

This sequence joins TRBV5-1 and TRBJ2-5; D is undetermined. The length of the CDR3 is 15 residues. Trimming removed 7 bases from V and 3 bases from J, with 19 bases in between. CDR1 is SGHRS, CDR2 YFSETQ, per germline. The CDR3 loop is CASGDIRSLEETQYF. The CDR3 coding sequence is TGCGCCAGCGGCGACATCCGAAGCTTGGAAGAGACCCAGTACTTC.

The CDR3 region is CASSFFRTGGSGELFF. CDR3 DNA: TGTGCCAGCAGTTTCTTCCGGACAGGGGGATCCGGGGAGCTGTTTTTT. The chain links TRBV28 to TRBJ2-2, with 10 positions matching TRBD1. Per the germline V gene, CDR1 is MDHEN and CDR2 is SYDVKM. This CDR3 contains 16 residues. The V and J ends lost 3 bases and 6 bases, in that order; junction bases with no gene match: 7.

This clone came up a few times. This sequence joins TRBV7-9 and TRBJ2-5; 11 positions match TRBD1. The V and J ends lost 1 base and 3 bases, in that order; junction bases with no gene match: 4. This CDR3 has 16 residues. CDR1 SEHNR and CDR2 FQNEAQ come from the germline V gene (reference sequence). CDR3 sequence (DNA): TGTGCCAGCAGCTTAGGGGACAGGGGGGGGAAAGAGACCCAGTACTTC. It is translated as CASSLGDRGGKETQYF.

V and J are TRBV27 and TRBJ1-4, with D possibly being TRBD1 (5 bases). The V end was cut by 5 bases, the J end by 0 bases, with 19 bases between. Germline CDR1 is MNHEY and CDR2 is SMNVEV (reference sequence). The CDR3 contains 18 residues. CDR3 bases: TGTGCCAGCAGTCGTTGGGGGGGAGGTGTCCCAACTAATGAAAAACTGTTTTTT. It is translated as CASSRWGGGVPTNEKLFF.

CDR3 amino acids: CASSEGQGDYGYTF. The CDR3 DNA reads TGTGCCAGCAGTGAGGGACAGGGAGACTATGGCTACACCTTC. The gene calls are TRBV6-1 and TRBJ1-2; TRBD1 matches 9 bases. Trimming took 3 bases from V and 3 from J; bases not matched to a gene: 2. This CDR3 comprises 14 residues. Germline V gene data show CDR1 as MNHNS and CDR2 as SASEGT.

V gene TRBV19 combines with J gene TRBJ1-5; maybe TRBD1 (6 bases). The CDR3 spans 14 residues. Germline values: CDR1 LNHDA, CDR2 SQIVND (reference sequence). V lost 6 bases and J lost 2, with 11 bases in between. The CDR3 sequence: CASRTRQGNQPQHF. In DNA, the CDR3 is TGTGCCAGTAGGACAAGACAGGGCAATCAGCCCCAGCATTTT.

The genes are TRBV5-6 and TRBJ1-2, with D possibly TRBD1 on 5 matching bases. Germline V gene sequence: CDR1 SGHDT, CDR2 YYEEEE. The length of the CDR3 is 13 residues. The V end was cut by 0 bases, the J end by 8 bases, with 11 bases between. DNA for the CDR3: TGTGCCAGCAGCTTGGCGGGGGTCGTGGGCTACACCTTC. Translating it yields CASSLAGVVGYTF.

The genes are TRBV29-1 and TRBJ2-7; no firm D call. The V and J ends lost 0 bases and 9 bases respectively, with 12 bases between them. Germline V CDR1 and CDR2: SQVTM, ANQGSEA. The CDR3 is 12 residues long. CDR3 nucleotide sequence: TGCAGCGTTGAAGAATCCCGGGTGGGGCAGTACTTC. It specifies CSVEESRVGQYF.

This clone was observed a single time. CDR3 sequence reads: CASSGVAGLETQYF. The CDR3 nucleotides are TGTGCCAGCTCAGGTGTCGCAGGGCTGGAGACCCAGTACTTC. The rearrangement links TRBV18 to TRBJ2-5; tentative D call: TRBD1 (5 bases). V lost 5 bases and J lost 5, with 15 bases in between. The CDR3 consists of 14 residues. CDR1 is KGHSH, CDR2 LQKENI, per germline.

The chain uses TRBV6-1 and TRBJ2-4; D is possibly TRBD1 (5 bases). This CDR3 spans 13 amino acids. CDR1 is MNHNS, CDR2 SASEGT, per germline. Trimming cost V 6 bases and J 1 base, with 7 bases left between them. DNA of the CDR3: TGTGCCAGCAGAGGGGTGGCCAAAAACATTCAGTACTTC. Its protein product is CASRGVAKNIQYF.

This chain connects TRBV23-1 to TRBJ2-5; 7 bases agree with TRBD2. TRBV23-1 falls under the ORF class, with uncertain function. V was clipped by 3 bases and J by 5 bases; unmatched bases: 12. CDR3 length: 16 residues. The CDR3 DNA sequence: TGCGCCAGCAGTCATCGGGAGACTAGCAGACATGAGACCCAGTACTTC. Protein product: CASSHRETSRHETQYF.

The V gene is TRBV5-6, the J gene TRBJ2-7; D remains unclear. V lost 4 bases to trimming and J lost 2 bases, with 10 bases between them. This CDR3 contains 13 residues. Germline V gene data show CDR1 as SGHDT and CDR2 as YYEEEE. CDR3 amino acids: CASSPVRAYEQYF. The CDR3 DNA follows: TGTGCCAGCAGCCCTGTCCGAGCCTACGAGCAGTACTTC.

This clone has a handful of counts. J is TRBJ2-7 and V is TRBV27, with D possibly being TRBD2 (6 bases). Per the germline V gene, CDR1 is MNHEY and CDR2 is SMNVEV (reference sequence). The V end was cut by 3 bases, the J end by 3 bases, with 15 bases between. The CDR3 loop spans 15 amino acids. For the CDR3, the DNA is TGTGCCAGCAGTTTTCGGAGGAGGCGGGACTACGAGCAGTACTTC. It yields the protein CASSFRRRRDYEQYF.

The rearrangement joins TRBV2 to TRBJ2-1; 9 positions match TRBD1. The V gene's germline CDR1 is SNHLY and CDR2 FYNNEI. J gave up 7 bases and V 5 bases, and 9 bases lay outside the gene matches. The CDR3 runs to 15 residues. CDR3 residues: CASSNVQGARNEQFF. The DNA for the CDR3 is TGTGCCAGCAGTAATGTACAGGGGGCGCGTAATGAGCAGTTCTTC.

The chain links TRBV2 to TRBJ2-1; TRBD2 is a possible D gene (6 bases). Germline CDR1 is SNHLY and CDR2 is FYNNEI. Trimming cost V 4 bases and J 6 bases, with 10 bases left between them. This CDR3 region has 13 residues. The CDR3 is CASSARDSNEQFF. In DNA form, the CDR3 reads TGTGCCAGCAGTGCGCGGGATAGCAATGAGCAGTTCTTC.

CDR3 DNA: TGCGCCAGCAGCCCAACTAGCGGGGGTTACAATGAGCAGTTCTTC. Protein sequence: CASSPTSGGYNEQFF. The chain employs TRBV5-1 and TRBJ2-1; 11 bases are shared with TRBD2. With V trimmed by 4 bases and J by 4 bases, 4 bases remained unmatched. This CDR3 is 15 amino acids long. Germline V gene data show CDR1 as SGHRS and CDR2 as YFSETQ.

This chain connects TRBV5-6 to TRBJ2-5; possible D gene TRBD1, 5 bases. Germline CDR1 and CDR2: SGHDT and YYEEEE. Trimming took off 2 bases at V and 2 bases at J, with 10 bases between the two ends. The CDR3 is made up of 14 amino acids. CDR3 in DNA: TGTGCCAGCAGCTTAGGGGTGGGGCAAGAGACCCAGTACTTC. Translated, it gives CASSLGVGQETQYF.